Here is one TCR beta chain with its context. This clonotype was recorded at least ten times. This receptor's antigen is unknown. There are no base qualities to consult, and no much larger clone falls within one base. Reading from cysteine to phenylalanine, the CDR3 counts 15 amino acids. Only CDR3 DNA remains: 45 bases, in frame from the first base. The germline V gene sets CDR1 to SGHTA and CDR2 to FQGNSA. After removal of 5 bases from V and 5 bases from J, the junction retains 11 bases not matched to a gene. Receptor amplification or capture employed 5' RACE. The instrument was an Illumina HiSeq 2500. A second roughly 6 to 12 cycle PCR used a sample-barcoded 5' primer and a J-beta primer mix. A template-switch 5' adaptor carrying 12 random nucleotides introduced a unique molecular identifier onto each TCR beta cDNA molecule. Each sample yielded at least 2.5 million CDR3-containing paired-end reads. The Mint cDNA synthesis kit, primed by a TRBC-specific oligonucleotide, was used to synthesize first-strand cDNA from all RNA. Following uracil-DNA glycosylase treatment, all cDNA underwent a first 18-cycle PCR with the universal primers M1SS and BC2_uni_R. The source study handled its data this way. Normalization of each sample was performed by random selection of 1 million high-quality reads, each carrying a distinct molecular identifier. Reads with shared molecular identifiers were discarded instead of being binned into consensus sequences. MiTCR, with a Q25 quality threshold and the strictest error-elimination algorithm, was used for CDR3 identification, clonotype clustering and error correction. A nonparametric unseen species model with Euler transformation was used to estimate lower-bound total TCR beta diversity. Clones were called with MiXCR by TCRdb after fastp trimmed the public reads at Q25, and only in-frame beta chains were retained. CDR3 protein duplicates are merged, each entry listing the most common genes and DNA. The authors' filters were not applied to this entry. This sample gives hundreds of thousands of distinct CDR3 sequences in total; less than 35% of them show up just once. Jointly, the top ten make up roughly 17% of the sample.

The data were obtained in a study of blood T cells in healthy people across ages (dated by TCRdb to 2015 to 2017). Looking at the study overall: Template switching captured roughly one uniquely barcoded TCR beta cDNA molecule per two T cells in model experiments. Age-related changes in TCR beta repertoire diversity were measured in the study by deep sequencing normalized with unique cDNA molecular identifiers. The donors were divided into four age groups: young (average around 15 years), middle-aged (approximately 41), aged (approximately 59) and long-lived (roughly 82). Donors of different ages were randomly distributed across sequencing lanes to avoid experimental bias. Using the same blood draw, the study looked at two additional independent replicas of 1 million unique cDNA reads for two donors, one aged 18 to 29 and the other aged 80 or older.

What the study reported, not specific to this receptor: Bulk unsorted PBMC profiling prevented conclusive comparison of naive and antigen-experienced compartments. Observed TCR beta diversity per million T cells fell roughly linearly with age, and a significant reduction was already apparent by age roughly 40. The long-lived group showed more naive CD4+ T cells, fewer expanded clones and increased TCR diversity than the aged group, suggesting age selection. A strong correlation was found between observed TCR beta diversity and the percentage of naive T cells measured by flow cytometry. Because the CMV infection status of the donors was unknown, age-related changes in expanded clonotypes may potentially have been confounded. Estimates of total diversity from one million sequenced T cells were regarded as lower bounds and underestimates.

The 35 to 40 donors, aged roughly 6 to 90 years, were systemically healthy Caucasian individuals from Russia. Around 9.9 milliliters of peripheral blood were collected from each donor into EDTA-treated Vacutainer tubes. Ficoll-Paque density-gradient centrifugation was used to isolate PBMCs, with at least 6.5 million per sample. Trizol reagent was used to extract total RNA from PBMCs, with at least 5 micrograms per sample. Naive CD45RAhigh/CD27high T cell percentages were measured by flow cytometry on a PBMC aliquot from every donor. The sequence was obtained from a woman older than 75 in good health. Sequencing used blood. The chain couples TRBV7-2 to TRBJ2-5, with 7 central nucleotides matching TRBD2. The CDR3 region reads CASSPQTSFQETQYF. The DNA sequence follows: TGTGCCAGCAGCCCTCAGACTAGCTTCCAGGAGACCCAGTACTTC.